This T cell receptor beta chain was sequenced for a study of regulatory and conventional T cells in RAG deficiency. Broader study findings: Omenn patients showed >80% Treg-Tconv overlap and shorter CDR3 lengths. Treg unique TCR beta sequences were approximately 100-fold fewer in Omenn syndrome and CID/AS patients than controls.

Libraries were prepared by immunoSEQ multiplex PCR; TCRdb keeps only in-frame clonotypes and omits some of them. The sample has fewer than 10,000 clones, 89% seen once; the top ten hold 1.3%. With respect to this clone: What it recognizes is unknown.

Genomic DNA came from blood regulatory T cells gated CD4+ CD25-high CD127-low. This CDR3 contains 16 residues. Trimming removed 7 bases from V and 8 bases from J; junction bases left unmatched: 14. Germline CDR1 MNHEY, CDR2 SMNVEV (reference sequence). These same data were also listed under a study on regulatory T cells. That investigation notes: Primers: 52 TRBV forward and 13 TRBJ reverse.

This clonotype originated in a human donor in good health. This sequence joins TRBV27 and TRBJ2-3; TRBD2 aligns across 11 bases. Sequencing was performed on Tregs sorted from blood. CDR3 residues: CASTLVAGGPPSTQYF. For the CDR3, the DNA is TGTGCCAGCACCTTAGTAGCGGGGGGGCCTCCTAGTACGCAGTATTTT.